These 7 T cell receptor beta chains share one sample of origin, sequenced in a study of blood T cells in healthy people across ages (dated by TCRdb to the mid-2010s). The library was obtained by 5' RACE. The sample was run on an Illumina HiSeq 2500. The second PCR ran for roughly 7 to 12 cycles and used a J-beta primer mix along with a sample-barcoded 5' primer. The public reads were quality trimmed at Q25 with fastp and then assembled into clones with MiXCR by TCRdb, keeping productive beta chains. Every distinct CDR3 protein forms one entry, paired with its most common genes and DNA. The sample has about 1.4 million distinct CDR3 sequences on record, almost 60% of them singletons. Of the sample, 5.5% to 8% falls within the top ten clones. Input material: blood. These TCRs come from a man younger than 30 in good health.

V usage is TRBV5-1 and J usage is TRBJ2-4; TRBD2 agrees at 7 bases. The J call may be in error: the DNA end matches TRBJ2-7 better. The length of the CDR3 is 17 residues. Germline CDR1 and CDR2: SGHRS and YFSETQ. CDR3 sequence reads: CASSLALVRGGNYEQYF. The CDR3 coding sequence is TGCGCCAGCAGCTTGGCCTTGGTGAGGGGAGGGAACTACGAGCAGTACTTC.

V gene TRBV12-3 or TRBV12-4 combines with J gene TRBJ2-1, with 11 bases that match TRBD2. J gave up 8 bases and V 1 base, and 4 bases lay outside the gene matches. This CDR3 is 15 amino acids long. CDR3 DNA sequence: TGTGCCAGCAGTTTAGTGGCGGGACTAGCGGATGAGCAGTTCTTC. It specifies CASSLVAGLADEQFF.

The chain joins TRBV29-1 to TRBJ2-7; 7 positions agree with TRBD1. There are 15 residues in the CDR3. Germline CDR1 SQVTM, CDR2 ANQGSEA. The V and J ends lost 1 base and 4 bases, in that order; junction bases with no gene match: 10. This CDR3 is CSVEGGPSTGYEQYF. In DNA, the CDR3 is TGCAGCGTTGAAGGGGGGCCATCGACAGGGTACGAGCAGTACTTC.

This clonotype was found a few times. CDR3 protein: CASSLSVWTSGESSYEQYF. The CDR3 DNA is TGTGCCAGCAGTTTATCGGTTTGGACTAGCGGGGAGAGCTCCTACGAGCAGTACTTC. The chain has TRBV27 and TRBJ2-7; 12 bases map to TRBD2. V trimming: 0 bases; J trimming: 0 bases; junction bases outside the gene matches: 9. Germline CDR1 reads MNHEY; CDR2 reads SMNVEV (reference sequence). This CDR3 comprises 19 residues.

This rearrangement joins TRBV29-1 to TRBJ1-2; D call uncertain. Germline CDR1 SQVTM, CDR2 ANQGSEA. This CDR3 has 12 residues. V was pared by 0 bases and J by 4 bases, with 6 bases between. This CDR3 is CSVEEHVYGYTF. The CDR3 DNA reads TGCAGCGTTGAAGAACATGTCTATGGCTACACCTTC. The variable domain in full, completed from reference TRBV29-1 and TRBJ1-2, reads SAVISQKPSRDICQRGTSLTIQCQVDSQVTMMFWYRQQPGQSLTLIATANQGSEATYESGFVIDKFPISRPNLTFSTLTVSNMSPEDSSIYLCSVEEHVYGYTFGSGTRLTVV.

This chain joins TRBV5-1 and TRBJ2-5; weak D call: TRBD1 (5 bases). TRBJ2-7 explains the end of the DNA better; the J call may be wrong. Germline CDR1 is SGHRS and CDR2 is YFSETQ. The CDR3 runs 14 residues. The CDR3: CASSSSTEFYEQYF. As DNA, the CDR3 is TGCGCCAGCAGCTCTTCGACAGAGTTCTACGAGCAGTACTTC.

In its sample, this clonotype was seen a few times. V and J are TRBV24-1 and TRBJ2-5; 10 positions agree with TRBD1. There are 16 residues in the CDR3. Germline loops: CDR1 KGHDR, CDR2 SFDVKD. The V gene end was trimmed by 6 bases and the J gene end by 3 bases; junction bases not matched to a gene: 9. The CDR3 sequence: CATSSGNGQGEETQYF. For the CDR3, the DNA is TGTGCCACCAGTTCCGGCAATGGACAGGGGGAAGAGACCCAGTACTTC.